This is a list of T cell receptor beta chains from one sample in a study of T cells in localized non-small cell lung cancer. Sequenced by immunoSEQ multiplex PCR; TCRdb stores in-frame clones only, minus some. Of around 35,000 clones in the sample, 85% to 95% were seen once. The source material was peripheral blood, sampled before any cancer treatment. The receptors derive from a female donor older than 55 with stage I lung adenocarcinoma. CDR3s include the opening cysteine and the closing phenylalanine or tryptophan. The order of the fields is J gene, V gene, D gene, clone size, CDR3 protein, CDR3 DNA. A D gene is named only where the DNA matches it firmly. Size tells how often a clone was seen (once, few, many) or the class of an expanded clone, and some rows leave it out.

J gene: TRBJ2-2; V gene: TRBV6-6; D gene: -; clone size: -; CDR3 protein: CASTYRGEGTGELFF; CDR3 DNA: TGTGCCAGCACCTACAGGGGGGAGGGCACCGGGGAGCTGTTTTTT
J gene: TRBJ1-2; V gene: TRBV2; D gene: -; clone size: -; CDR3 protein: CASSENGRGNYGYTF; CDR3 DNA: TGTGCCAGCAGTGAGAACGGCAGGGGAAACTATGGCTACACCTTC
J gene: TRBJ2-1; V gene: TRBV27; D gene: -; clone size: -; CDR3 protein: CASTSPGDIPRGNEQFF; CDR3 DNA: TGTGCCAGCACTTCGCCGGGGGACATCCCCAGGGGGAATGAGCAGTTCTTC
J gene: TRBJ1-5; V gene: TRBV6-5; D gene: TRBD1; clone size: -; CDR3 protein: CARDRAMISNQPQHF; CDR3 DNA: TGTGCCAGGGACAGGGCAATGATTAGCAATCAGCCCCAGCATTTT
J gene: TRBJ2-6; V gene: TRBV5-1; D gene: -; clone size: -; CDR3 protein: CASSLVRFSGANVLTF; CDR3 DNA: TGCGCCAGCAGCTTGGTAAGGTTTTCTGGGGCCAACGTCCTGACTTTC
J gene: TRBJ2-5; V gene: TRBV6-5; D gene: -; clone size: -; CDR3 protein: CASSYSGVGGETQYF; CDR3 DNA: TGTGCCAGCAGTTACTCAGGAGTAGGAGGAGAGACCCAGTACTTC
J gene: TRBJ1-1; V gene: TRBV5-1; D gene: -; clone size: -; CDR3 protein: CASRAGGNTEAFF; CDR3 DNA: TGCGCCAGCAGAGCGGGGGGCAACACTGAAGCTTTCTTT
J gene: TRBJ2-1; V gene: TRBV27; D gene: TRBD2; clone size: -; CDR3 protein: CASRDAGVGYNEQFF; CDR3 DNA: TGTGCCAGCAGGGACGCGGGAGTCGGATACAATGAGCAGTTCTTC
J gene: TRBJ2-5; V gene: TRBV5-6; D gene: -; clone size: -; CDR3 protein: CASSLAGIQETQYF; CDR3 DNA: TGTGCCAGCAGCTTAGCCGGAATCCAAGAGACCCAGTACTTC
J gene: TRBJ2-2; V gene: TRBV6-5; D gene: -; clone size: -; CDR3 protein: CASSYSMGTNTGELFF; CDR3 DNA: TGTGCCAGCAGTTACTCGATGGGGACGAACACCGGGGAGCTGTTTTTT
J gene: TRBJ2-7; V gene: TRBV19; D gene: TRBD2; clone size: -; CDR3 protein: CASRTTSGLTYEQYF; CDR3 DNA: TGTGCCAGTAGGACTACTAGCGGGCTTACCTACGAGCAGTACTTC
J gene: TRBJ1-1; V gene: TRBV30; D gene: -; clone size: -; CDR3 protein: CAWSAIRVNTEAFF; CDR3 DNA: TGTGCCTGGAGTGCGATTCGGGTTAACACTGAAGCTTTCTTT
J gene: TRBJ1-1; V gene: TRBV21-1; D gene: -; clone size: -; CDR3 protein: CASSKAGRSNTEAFF; CDR3 DNA: TGTGCCAGCAGCAAAGCGGGCCGTTCAAACACTGAAGCTTTCTTT
J gene: TRBJ1-2; V gene: TRBV19; D gene: -; clone size: -; CDR3 protein: CASTTGRLSINYGYTF; CDR3 DNA: TGTGCCAGTACCACCGGGCGCCTTTCTATTAACTATGGCTACACCTTC
J gene: TRBJ2-5; V gene: TRBV5-4; D gene: -; clone size: -; CDR3 protein: CASSLDRQETQYF; CDR3 DNA: TGTGCCAGCAGCTTGGACAGGCAAGAGACCCAGTACTTC
J gene: TRBJ1-1; V gene: TRBV28; D gene: -; clone size: -; CDR3 protein: CASSTSAGYTEAFF; CDR3 DNA: TGTGCCAGCAGTACCTCGGCCGGGTACACTGAAGCTTTCTTT
J gene: TRBJ1-1; V gene: TRBV11-3; D gene: -; clone size: -; CDR3 protein: CASSLNTEAFF; CDR3 DNA: TGTGCCAGCAGCTTGAACACTGAAGCTTTCTTT
J gene: TRBJ1-2; V gene: TRBV10-1; D gene: TRBD1; clone size: -; CDR3 protein: CASSDGTALNYGYTF; CDR3 DNA: TGCGCCAGCAGTGATGGGACAGCCCTTAACTATGGCTACACCTTC
J gene: TRBJ1-1; V gene: TRBV4-3; D gene: -; clone size: -; CDR3 protein: CASSQGARWNTEAFF; CDR3 DNA: TGCGCCAGCAGCCAAGGGGCCAGGTGGAACACTGAAGCTTTCTTT
J gene: TRBJ1-4; V gene: TRBV18; D gene: -; clone size: -; CDR3 protein: CASSPGDINEKLFF; CDR3 DNA: TGTGCCAGCTCACCAGGGGACATTAATGAAAAACTGTTTTTT
J gene: TRBJ1-1; V gene: TRBV30; D gene: -; clone size: few; CDR3 protein: CAWTRTANTEAFF; CDR3 DNA: TGTGCCTGGACTCGGACAGCGAACACTGAAGCTTTCTTT
J gene: TRBJ1-6; V gene: TRBV11-2; D gene: -; clone size: -; CDR3 protein: CASSLDRGYNSPLHF; CDR3 DNA: TGTGCCAGCAGCTTAGATCGGGGGTATAATTCACCCCTCCACTTT
J gene: TRBJ2-5; V gene: TRBV7-7; D gene: -; clone size: -; CDR3 protein: CASSPSRQGETQYF; CDR3 DNA: TGTGCCAGCAGCCCCTCGAGGCAGGGAGAGACCCAGTACTTC
J gene: TRBJ2-7; V gene: TRBV23-1; D gene: -; clone size: -; CDR3 protein: CASSPSPYEQYF; CDR3 DNA: TGCGCCAGCAGTCCGTCGCCCTACGAGCAGTACTTC
J gene: TRBJ2-6; V gene: TRBV7-2; D gene: -; clone size: -; CDR3 protein: CASSSTAFSGANVLTF; CDR3 DNA: TGTGCCAGCAGCTCCACGGCTTTCTCTGGGGCCAACGTCCTGACTTTC
J gene: TRBJ2-3; V gene: TRBV10-3; D gene: -; clone size: -; CDR3 protein: CAISSLGWVDTQYF; CDR3 DNA: TGTGCCATCAGCTCGTTGGGGTGGGTGGATACGCAGTATTTT
J gene: TRBJ1-4; V gene: TRBV28; D gene: -; clone size: -; CDR3 protein: CASSLGLGRQATNEKLFF; CDR3 DNA: TGTGCCAGCAGTTTGGGGCTAGGACGGCAGGCAACTAATGAAAAACTGTTTTTT
J gene: TRBJ2-3; V gene: TRBV4-3; D gene: -; clone size: once; CDR3 protein: CASSQDSFSTDTQYF; CDR3 DNA: TGCGCCAGCAGCCAAGACTCCTTTAGCACAGATACGCAGTATTTT
J gene: TRBJ1-2; V gene: TRBV4-3; D gene: TRBD1; clone size: -; CDR3 protein: CASSQQNRGAVYGYTF; CDR3 DNA: TGCGCCAGCAGCCAACAAAACAGGGGCGCCGTCTATGGCTACACCTTC
J gene: TRBJ1-2; V gene: TRBV10-3; D gene: -; clone size: -; CDR3 protein: CAISEIAGATGYTF; CDR3 DNA: TGTGCCATCAGTGAGATTGCAGGGGCGACAGGCTACACCTTC
J gene: TRBJ2-2; V gene: TRBV10-3; D gene: -; clone size: once; CDR3 protein: CAISSSGELFF; CDR3 DNA: TGTGCCATCAGCTCTTCCGGGGAGCTGTTTTTT
J gene: TRBJ1-5; V gene: TRBV7-8; D gene: -; clone size: few; CDR3 protein: CASSKGTFSNQPQHF; CDR3 DNA: TGTGCCAGCAGCAAAGGGACATTTAGCAATCAGCCCCAGCATTTT
J gene: TRBJ1-4; V gene: TRBV5-1; D gene: TRBD1; clone size: -; CDR3 protein: CASNRQGDEKLFF; CDR3 DNA: TGCGCCAGCAACAGACAGGGGGACGAAAAACTGTTTTTT
J gene: TRBJ1-1; V gene: TRBV25-1; D gene: -; clone size: -; CDR3 protein: CASSEYVGREAFF; CDR3 DNA: TGTGCCAGCAGTGAATATGTAGGCAGGGAAGCTTTCTTT
J gene: TRBJ2-1; V gene: TRBV9; D gene: -; clone size: -; CDR3 protein: CASSVVGPNNEQFF; CDR3 DNA: TGTGCCAGCAGCGTAGTGGGCCCTAACAATGAGCAGTTCTTC
J gene: TRBJ2-2; V gene: TRBV5-1; D gene: TRBD2; clone size: -; CDR3 protein: CASSPPGLAGAYTGELFF; CDR3 DNA: TGCGCCAGCAGCCCTCCGGGACTAGCGGGGGCCTACACCGGGGAGCTGTTTTTT
J gene: TRBJ1-2; V gene: TRBV19; D gene: -; clone size: -; CDR3 protein: CASSPPGGLGYTF; CDR3 DNA: TGTGCCAGTAGCCCCCCGGGGGGGCTTGGCTACACCTTC
J gene: TRBJ2-7; V gene: TRBV27; D gene: TRBD1; clone size: -; CDR3 protein: CASSPRRDSPYEQYF; CDR3 DNA: TGTGCCAGCAGTCCGCGCCGGGACAGCCCCTACGAGCAGTACTTC
J gene: TRBJ2-1; V gene: TRBV9; D gene: TRBD1; clone size: -; CDR3 protein: CANSVEGQGFLDEQFF; CDR3 DNA: TGTGCCAACAGCGTAGAGGGACAGGGTTTTTTGGATGAGCAGTTCTTC
J gene: TRBJ1-2; V gene: TRBV6-5; D gene: -; clone size: -; CDR3 protein: CASSYGVGRGYTF; CDR3 DNA: TGTGCCAGCAGTTACGGGGTGGGGCGAGGCTACACCTTC
J gene: TRBJ2-1; V gene: TRBV6-4; D gene: -; clone size: -; CDR3 protein: CASSENKGAGYNEQFF; CDR3 DNA: TGTGCCAGCAGTGAAAATAAGGGGGCGGGGTACAATGAGCAGTTCTTC
J gene: TRBJ2-6; V gene: TRBV19; D gene: -; clone size: -; CDR3 protein: CASSIGGLGANVLTF; CDR3 DNA: TGTGCCAGTAGTATAGGGGGTCTTGGGGCCAACGTCCTGACTTTC
J gene: TRBJ2-5; V gene: TRBV19; D gene: TRBD1; clone size: -; CDR3 protein: CASSIRFGQGDQETQYF; CDR3 DNA: TGTGCCAGTAGTATAAGGTTCGGACAGGGGGACCAAGAGACCCAGTACTTC
J gene: TRBJ2-6; V gene: TRBV7-3; D gene: -; clone size: -; CDR3 protein: CASSMDAGANVLTF; CDR3 DNA: TGTGCCAGCAGCATGGATGCTGGGGCCAACGTCCTGACTTTC
J gene: TRBJ2-1; V gene: TRBV13; D gene: TRBD1; clone size: -; CDR3 protein: CASSLAGTGDNEQFF; CDR3 DNA: TGTGCCAGCAGCTTAGCCGGGACAGGGGACAATGAGCAGTTCTTC
J gene: TRBJ1-2; V gene: TRBV10-3; D gene: TRBD1; clone size: few; CDR3 protein: CATRDSRNYGYTF; CDR3 DNA: TGTGCCACTCGGGACAGTCGAAACTATGGCTACACCTTC
J gene: TRBJ2-7; V gene: TRBV14; D gene: TRBD1; clone size: -; CDR3 protein: CASSPRTGYEQYF; CDR3 DNA: TGTGCCAGCAGCCCCCGGACAGGCTACGAGCAGTACTTC
J gene: TRBJ1-5; V gene: TRBV19; D gene: -; clone size: -; CDR3 protein: CASSIIESLGNQPQHF; CDR3 DNA: TGTGCCAGTAGTATAATTGAGTCCCTGGGGAATCAGCCCCAGCATTTT
J gene: TRBJ1-2; V gene: TRBV9; D gene: -; clone size: few; CDR3 protein: CASSVTGSAGYTF; CDR3 DNA: TGTGCCAGCAGCGTAACAGGGTCGGCTGGCTACACCTTC